Described below is a single TCR beta chain sequence and its context. Its antigen remains unidentified. The junction departs from germline at one end; a sequencing error may be responsible. The CDR3 contains 16 residues. Germline V gene lookup returns CDR1 KGHSH and CDR2 LQKENI. This record belongs to a study of tumor-infiltrating lymphocytes in primary liver carcinoma. Study-wide results and caveats: Roughly 7-24% of top clones, and no more, occurred in all five tumor regions. With p = 0.039, the top-250-clone fraction in tumors significantly exceeded that in blood. Tumor-adjacent and tumor-blood pairs shared a smaller degree of overlap than tumor region pairs.

Co-extraction of both nucleic acids (RNA and DNA) used 20-30 mg of unsorted bulk tissue. Each tumor was sampled at four poles and its centre. With 400 to 550 ng total RNA as template and a constant-region primer, TCR beta cDNA was made. Modified slightly, ARM-PCR produced TCR beta libraries over three nested multiplex PCR rounds. Primers for the first two PCR rounds were TRBV1-TRBV30 forward primers and a C-beta reverse primer (around 10 cycles per round). TCRdb ran MiXCR on the multiplex PCR reads and lists one entry per CDR3 protein. The profile shows approximately 22,000 distinct CDR3 sequences, approximately 70% of them singletons.

The rearrangement joins TRBV18 to TRBJ2-7; D is perhaps TRBD2 (6 bases). The sequenced sample was liver tumor tissue from sampling region 1. Subset defined: tumor region T1, superior pole. The TCR sequence derives from a man between 35 and 55 years old with primary liver carcinoma and hepatitis B virus infection. This CDR3 reads CTSSPTGGTCPYEQYF. The DNA for the CDR3 is TGTACCAGCTCACCAACCGGAGGGACTTGCCCCTACGAGCAGTACTTC. Combining the CDR3 with reference TRBV18 and TRBJ2-7 gives the whole variable domain NAGVMQNPRHLVRRRGQEARLRCSPMKGHSHVYWYRQLPEEGLKFMVYLQKENIIDESGMPKERFSAEFPKEGPSILRIQQVVRGDSAAYFCTSSPTGGTCPYEQYFGPGTRLTVT.